The source of this TCR beta chain is a study of blood T cell repertoires in COVID-19. The CDR3 totals 13 residues. The germline gives CDR1 LGHNA, CDR2 YNFKEQ. With 0 bases removed from V and 3 bases from J, the gap between germline ends came to 6 bases. This clone was seen only a few times. Clones were sequenced by immunoSEQ multiplex PCR, and TCRdb holds only the in-frame ones, with some missing. The sample carries some 250,000 clones, approximately 82% recorded once. The clonotype was recovered from a man in his forties who had recovered from COVID-19. The rearrangement uses TRBV4-2 and TRBJ2-7; D is undetermined. What was sequenced was PBMCs or T cells enriched from blood (not recorded which). For the CDR3, the DNA is TGTGCCAGCAGCCAAGATCTCCTCTACGAGCAGTACTTC. Translation gives CASSQDLLYEQYF.